These T cell receptor beta chains were read from a single sample in a study of control samples from healthy donors and cancer patients. Profiling relied on immunoSEQ multiplex PCR, and the TCRdb table lists in-frame clones only, not all of them. The table shows 100,000 to 150,000 clones, with 70% to 90% occurring only once. Sequencing input: blood. The origin of the receptors is a man aged 50 to 60 in good health. The CDR3 runs from the conserved cysteine through the conserved F or W. D genes are given only for firm matches. Clone sizes are given selectively: once, few, many, or a class where the clone is expanded.

D gene,J gene,V gene,clone size,CDR3 protein,CDR3 DNA
NA,TRBJ1-2,TRBV5-7,once,CASSRKGRTYGYTF,TGTGCCAGCAGCCGGAAGGGCAGGACCTATGGCTACACCTTC
NA,TRBJ1-4,TRBV7-8,NA,CASSLARGEKLFF,TGTGCCAGCAGCTTAGCGAGGGGAGAAAAACTGTTTTTT
NA,TRBJ2-7,TRBV3-1/TRBV3-2,NA,CASSQEGRHPTYEQYF,TGTGCCAGCAGCCAAGAGGGCAGGCACCCCACCTACGAGCAGTACTTC
NA,TRBJ2-6,TRBV6-2/TRBV6-3,NA,CASSDISGANVLTF,TGTGCCAGCAGCGACATCTCTGGGGCCAACGTCCTGACTTTC
NA,TRBJ2-5,TRBV12-3/TRBV12-4,NA,CASTSGGKETQYF,TGTGCCAGCACCTCGGGCGGGAAAGAGACCCAGTACTTC
NA,TRBJ2-5,TRBV11-3,NA,CASSLSPRGETQYF,TGTGCCAGCAGCTTGAGTCCCAGAGGGGAGACCCAGTACTTC
TRBD1,TRBJ1-5,TRBV28,NA,CASTTGQGYVQPQHF,TGTGCCAGCACGACTGGACAGGGGTACGTTCAGCCCCAGCATTTT
TRBD1,TRBJ2-7,TRBV5-8,NA,CASSFDREYEQYF,TGTGCCAGCAGCTTTGACAGGGAATACGAGCAGTACTTC
TRBD2,TRBJ2-5,TRBV5-8,NA,CASSLARLSGEETQYF,TGTGCCAGCAGCTTGGCCCGTCTTAGCGGGGAAGAGACCCAGTACTTC
TRBD1,TRBJ2-7,TRBV5-4,few,CASSRNLKPGQPTYEQYF,TGTGCCAGCAGCCGCAACCTCAAACCGGGACAGCCCACTTACGAGCAGTACTTC
TRBD1,TRBJ2-7,TRBV6-6,medium-sized,CASSQLDLDRGHEQYF,TGTGCCAGCAGCCAACTCGACCTAGACAGGGGCCACGAGCAGTACTTC
TRBD2,TRBJ2-3,TRBV7-2,NA,CASSLTSVSTDTQYF,TGTGCCAGCAGCCTCACTAGCGTAAGCACAGATACGCAGTATTTT
NA,TRBJ2-3,TRBV5-1,once,CASSLPSGTDTQYF,TGCGCCAGCAGCTTGCCCTCCGGGACAGATACGCAGTATTTT
NA,TRBJ1-4,TRBV25-1,NA,CASSEWGGGKREKLFF,TGTGCCAGCAGTGAATGGGGCGGAGGTAAACGGGAAAAACTGTTTTTT
NA,TRBJ2-2,TRBV11-2,NA,CASSRIEGTGELFF,TGTGCCAGCAGCCGAATTGAGGGCACCGGGGAGCTGTTTTTT
TRBD1,TRBJ1-6,TRBV6-5,NA,CASTRGQGNNSPLHF,TGTGCCAGCACCCGGGGACAGGGGAATAATTCACCCCTCCACTTT
NA,TRBJ1-5,TRBV5-6,NA,CASSLGGRPQHF,TGTGCCAGCAGCTTGGGAGGGAGGCCCCAGCATTTT
NA,TRBJ2-3,TRBV19,NA,CASSRQAATDTQYF,TGTGCCAGTAGTAGACAGGCCGCCACAGATACGCAGTATTTT
NA,TRBJ1-1,TRBV5-4,few,CASSLQLNTEAFF,TGTGCCAGCAGCTTACAATTGAACACTGAAGCTTTCTTT
NA,TRBJ1-2,TRBV10-3,NA,CAISGTAANYGYTF,TGTGCCATCAGTGGGACGGCAGCCAACTATGGCTACACCTTC
NA,TRBJ1-1,TRBV2,NA,CASSEALGLNTEAFF,TGTGCCAGCAGTGAAGCGCTAGGATTGAACACTGAAGCTTTCTTT
NA,TRBJ1-2,TRBV7-2,NA,CASSPGQISSYTF,TGTGCCAGCAGCCCCGGACAGATTTCCAGCTACACCTTC
NA,TRBJ1-6,TRBV14,NA,CASSRLGDRTSPLHF,TGTGCCAGCAGCCGCTTGGGGGACCGTACATCACCCCTCCACTTT
NA,TRBJ1-5,TRBV2,NA,CASSEGERLILQPQHF,TGTGCCAGCAGTGAAGGGGAACGACTAATATTGCAGCCCCAGCATTTT
TRBD2,TRBJ2-1,TRBV10-3,NA,CAITRTSGGLYNEQFF,TGTGCCATCACTAGGACTAGCGGGGGGTTGTACAATGAGCAGTTCTTC
NA,TRBJ1-5,TRBV3-1/TRBV3-2,NA,CASSQDRAGDQPQHF,TGTGCCAGCAGCCAAGATCGGGCAGGGGACCAGCCCCAGCATTTT
TRBD1,TRBJ1-2,TRBV9,NA,CASSPRTGANGYTF,TGTGCCAGCAGCCCACGGACAGGGGCAAACGGCTACACCTTC
TRBD1,TRBJ1-6,TRBV7-2,NA,CASSTGGITYNSPLHF,TGTGCCAGCAGCACAGGGGGCATCACCTATAATTCACCCCTCCACTTT
NA,TRBJ2-5,TRBV2,NA,CASSEGRKGTQYF,TGTGCCAGCAGTGAGGGGAGGAAGGGGACCCAGTACTTC
TRBD1,TRBJ1-1,TRBV10-3,NA,CAIRAGDRGTEAFF,TGTGCCATCAGGGCTGGAGACAGGGGAACTGAAGCTTTCTTT
TRBD2,TRBJ2-5,TRBV6-4,NA,CASSDTGGRYQETQYF,TGTGCCAGCAGTGACACCGGGGGGAGGTACCAAGAGACCCAGTACTTC
NA,TRBJ2-2,TRBV27,NA,CASSLRRGGTGELFF,TGTGCCAGCAGTTTACGGAGGGGGGGAACCGGGGAGCTGTTTTTT
TRBD1,TRBJ2-6,TRBV9,NA,CASSVGQGSGANVLTF,TGTGCCAGCAGCGTAGGACAGGGGTCTGGGGCCAACGTCCTGACTTTC
NA,TRBJ2-3,TRBV7-9,NA,CASSLVTTSTSTDTQYF,TGTGCCAGCAGCTTAGTTACAACGAGCACTAGCACAGATACGCAGTATTTT
NA,TRBJ1-2,TRBV6-5,NA,CASSYGGAYGYTF,TGTGCCAGCAGTTACGGGGGGGCTTATGGCTACACCTTC
NA,TRBJ1-1,TRBV30,NA,CAWMTLGASEAFF,TGTGCCTGGATGACGTTGGGGGCATCTGAAGCTTTCTTT
NA,TRBJ1-3,TRBV15,NA,CATSFGSVSGNTIYF,TGTGCCACCAGTTTCGGGTCCGTCTCTGGAAACACCATATATTTT
NA,TRBJ1-5,TRBV6-6,NA,CASSYLGGSNQPQHF,TGTGCCAGCAGTTATTTGGGGGGGAGCAATCAGCCCCAGCATTTT
TRBD1,TRBJ2-2,TRBV11-3,NA,CASSPGQGLTGELFF,TGTGCCAGCAGCCCGGGACAGGGGTTAACCGGGGAGCTGTTTTTT
NA,TRBJ1-3,TRBV9,NA,CASSVEGISGNTIYF,TGTGCCAGCAGCGTTGAAGGAATCTCTGGAAACACCATATATTTT
NA,TRBJ1-2,TRBV7-9,once,CASSLAMADSYGYTF,TGTGCCAGCAGCTTAGCCATGGCAGATTCTTATGGCTACACCTTC
NA,TRBJ2-3,TRBV19,once,CAGRDSLTDTQYF,TGTGCCGGGCGGGACTCACTCACAGATACGCAGTATTTT
NA,TRBJ2-1,TRBV6-5,once,CASSYRGIEQFF,TGTGCCAGCAGTTACCGGGGGATCGAGCAGTTCTTC
NA,TRBJ1-3,TRBV4-2,once,CASSQTDSGNTIYF,TGTGCCAGCAGCCAAACAGACTCTGGAAACACCATATATTTT
NA,TRBJ2-5,TRBV21-1,NA,CASSKVGGQETQYF,TGTGCCAGCAGCAAAGTAGGGGGACAAGAGACCCAGTACTTC
NA,TRBJ2-5,TRBV7-2,NA,CASRITTEGTQYF,TGTGCCAGCAGAATCACCACCGAAGGGACCCAGTACTTC
TRBD1,TRBJ1-2,TRBV19,NA,CASSMPLGQLYGYTF,TGTGCCAGTAGTATGCCCTTGGGACAGTTATATGGCTACACCTTC
TRBD1,TRBJ2-1,TRBV7-6,few,CASSLGQGAVNEQFF,TGTGCCAGCAGCTTAGGACAGGGGGCGGTCAATGAGCAGTTCTTC
NA,TRBJ2-4,TRBV3-1/TRBV3-2,NA,CASSQGAGAKNIQYF,TGTGCCAGCAGCCAAGGGGCAGGGGCCAAAAACATTCAGTACTTC
TRBD1,TRBJ2-5,TRBV9,NA,CASSTPGQGRSQETQYF,TGTGCCAGCAGCACCCCCGGACAGGGGAGATCTCAAGAGACCCAGTACTTC
NA,TRBJ1-2,TRBV6-6,NA,CASRLRRDINYGYTF,TGTGCCAGCAGACTAAGGAGGGACATTAACTATGGCTACACCTTC
NA,TRBJ1-1,TRBV19,NA,CASRADRNTEAFF,TGTGCCAGTAGAGCGGACAGGAACACTGAAGCTTTCTTT
NA,TRBJ1-2,TRBV19,few,CASSTAGYGYTF,TGTGCCAGTAGTACCGCGGGATATGGCTACACCTTC
TRBD1,TRBJ2-7,TRBV6-5,NA,CASSYGTGFNEQYF,TGTGCCAGCAGTTACGGGACAGGGTTCAACGAGCAGTACTTC
NA,TRBJ1-2,TRBV24-1,NA,CATSDPGGVDGYTF,TGTGCCACCAGTGACCCCGGGGGGGTAGATGGCTACACCTTC